These T cell receptor beta chains were read from a single sample in a study of T-cell reconstitution after alpha-beta-depleted transplantation in children. TCRdb reprocessed the PCR reads via MiXCR and lists one record per CDR3 protein. The sample lists some 550,000 distinct CDR3 sequences, approximately 16% occurring once. The sequencing here drew on PBMCs from the stem cell graft donor, taken from the stem cell graft. The receptors come from a human donor who donated a stem cell graft to a child with acute lymphoblastic leukemia. Both conserved end residues are part of each CDR3. The D gene is left open where the match is weak. Expanded clones are given a class, and other clones once, few, many or no size at all.

>NA|TRBV5-1|TRBJ2-5|NA
CASSLYRQETQYF
TGCGCCAGCAGCTTGTACAGGCAAGAGACCCAGTACTTC
>few|TRBV12-3/TRBV12-4|TRBJ1-1|NA
CASSLFRGNTEAFF
TGTGCCAGCAGCCTGTTCAGGGGGAACACTGAAGCTTTCTTT
>few|TRBV29-1|TRBJ2-3|NA
CSVPFPTDTQYF
TGCAGCGTTCCCTTCCCCACAGATACGCAGTATTTT
>few|TRBV12-3/TRBV12-4|TRBJ2-3|NA
CASSPPLAIQPSTQYF
TGTGCCAGCAGCCCACCTCTAGCGATTCAGCCCAGTACGCAGTATTTT
>few|TRBV6-2/TRBV6-3|TRBJ2-7|NA
CASSYEDNYEQYF
TGTGCCAGCAGTTACGAGGACAACTACGAGCAGTACTTC
>few|TRBV15|TRBJ2-6|NA
CATSRRSVSGANVLTF
TGTGCCACCAGCAGGAGAAGCGTCTCTGGGGCCAACGTCCTGACTTTC
>few|TRBV28|TRBJ1-1|TRBD1
CASSLDPDRFGAFF
TGTGCCAGCAGCCTCGACCCGGACAGGTTTGGAGCTTTCTTT
>NA|TRBV9|TRBJ2-7|TRBD2
CASSATSGSPEQYF
TGTGCCAGCAGCGCGACTAGCGGGAGCCCCGAGCAGTACTTC
>many|TRBV5-1|TRBJ2-5|NA
CASTSAQGWGETQYF
TGCGCCAGCACCAGCGCACAGGGCTGGGGGGAGACCCAGTACTTC
>few|TRBV27|TRBJ2-3|NA
CASSPAFGGGTDTQYF
TGTGCCAGCAGTCCCGCCTTTGGCGGGGGCACAGATACGCAGTATTTT
>few|TRBV5-1|TRBJ2-1|NA
CASQADFSYNEQFF
TGCGCCAGCCAGGCGGACTTCTCCTACAATGAGCAGTTCTTC
>few|TRBV18|TRBJ2-7|NA
CASSIGTDEQYF
TGTGCCAGCTCAATTGGGACGGACGAGCAGTACTTC
>NA|TRBV15|TRBJ2-1|TRBD2
CATSSPLGRGGLAGVAEQFF
TGTGCCACCAGCAGCCCCCTGGGGAGGGGGGGACTAGCGGGAGTCGCTGAGCAGTTCTTC
>NA|TRBV6-1|TRBJ2-1|TRBD1
CASSHLQGASYNEQFF
TGTGCCAGCAGTCATCTTCAGGGGGCCTCCTACAATGAGCAGTTCTTC
>few|TRBV12-3/TRBV12-4|TRBJ2-5|TRBD1
CASTPTGGSQYF
TGTGCCAGTACCCCTACAGGGGGGAGCCAGTACTTC
>NA|TRBV27|TRBJ2-5|TRBD1
CASSLRSHRDRQETQYF
TGTGCCAGCAGTTTAAGGTCTCACAGGGACAGGCAAGAGACCCAGTACTTC
>few|TRBV5-1|TRBJ2-1|NA
CASSLVPDEGNEQFF
TGCGCCAGCAGCTTGGTTCCGGATGAGGGCAATGAGCAGTTCTTC
>few|TRBV20-1|TRBJ2-2|NA
CSARRAGVDTGELFF
TGCAGTGCTAGGCGTGCAGGGGTTGACACCGGGGAGCTGTTTTTT
>NA|TRBV19|TRBJ1-1|NA
CARAPFTGTPRRGYTEAFF
TGTGCCAGAGCCCCCTTTACCGGGACACCTAGACGGGGGTACACTGAAGCTTTCTTT
>few|TRBV5-1|TRBJ1-2|TRBD1
CASSKEGQPANYGYTF
TGCGCCAGCAGCAAAGAGGGACAGCCAGCTAACTATGGCTACACCTTC
>few|TRBV7-6|TRBJ1-1|NA
CASSLVVGEAFF
TGTGCCAGCAGCTTAGTGGTCGGTGAAGCTTTCTTT
>few|TRBV7-9|TRBJ2-7|NA
CASSSVIGYEQYF
TGTGCCAGCAGCTCCGTAATCGGCTACGAGCAGTACTTC
>few|TRBV7-8|TRBJ2-5|NA
CASSLVGRKETQYF
TGTGCCAGCAGCTTAGTGGGCAGAAAAGAGACCCAGTACTTC
>NA|TRBV20-1|TRBJ2-1|TRBD1
CSALRGQGGLEQFF
TGCAGTGCTTTAAGGGGACAGGGAGGCCTAGAGCAGTTCTTC
>NA|TRBV29-1|TRBJ2-7|NA
CSVGTGLRVEHYF
TGCAGCGTTGGCACAGGCTTGAGGGTCGAGCATTACTTC
>few|TRBV5-1|TRBJ1-1|NA
CASSLGGDQKMNTEAFF
TGCGCCAGCAGCTTGGGAGGGGACCAGAAGATGAACACTGAAGCTTTCTTT